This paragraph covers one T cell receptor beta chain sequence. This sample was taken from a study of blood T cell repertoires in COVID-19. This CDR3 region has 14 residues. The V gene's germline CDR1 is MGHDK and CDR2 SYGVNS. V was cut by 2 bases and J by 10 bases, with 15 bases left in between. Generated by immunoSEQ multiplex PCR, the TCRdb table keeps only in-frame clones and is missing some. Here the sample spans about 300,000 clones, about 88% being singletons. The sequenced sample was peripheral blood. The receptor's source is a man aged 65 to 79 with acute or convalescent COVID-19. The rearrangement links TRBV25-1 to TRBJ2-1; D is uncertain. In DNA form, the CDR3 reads TGTGCCAGCAGTGAAGACGGCGGCCAAAGGGAGCAGTTCTTC. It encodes CASSEDGGQREQFF.